These 23 T cell receptor beta chains were all obtained from the same sample, sequenced in a study of T cell changes during pregnancy in multiple sclerosis. TCRdb keeps only in-frame clones here, not all; method: immunoSEQ multiplex PCR. In the table there are 85,000 to 100,000 clones, approximately 92% of which are singletons. The sample here was peripheral blood, taken in the first trimester of pregnancy. Receptors were obtained from a female donor with multiple sclerosis, enrolled in a pregnancy study.

Of note for this clone: This CDR3 is also generated by other DNA sequences in the sample. The gene calls are TRBV5-1 and TRBJ1-4; tentative D call: TRBD1 (5 bases). The CDR3 is 15 residues long. Germline V lookup: CDR1 SGHRS, CDR2 YFSETQ. V was shortened by 0 bases and J by 4 bases, with 10 bases between the two germline ends. The CDR3 nucleotides are TGCGCCAGCAGCTTGGACGGGAGGGGTAATGAAAAACTGTTTTTT. Residues: CASSLDGRGNEKLFF.

The rearrangement links TRBV19 to TRBJ2-3, with a tentative D call TRBD1 (6 bases). There are 14 residues in the CDR3. CDR1 and CDR2 from the germline V gene are LNHDA and SQIVND (reference sequence). Trimming stripped 3 bases from V and 3 bases from J, with 10 bases between. The DNA of the CDR3 is TGTGCCAGTAGTATGGGGGCGCCGACAGATACGCAGTATTTT. It is translated as CASSMGAPTDTQYF.

This chain links TRBV5-3 with TRBJ2-7, with 8 bases matching TRBD1. TRBV5-3 is reported as an ORF; its role is uncertain. V trimming: 0 bases; J trimming: 2 bases; junction bases outside the gene matches: 4. CDR3 length: 15 residues. The CDR3 sequence: CARSLVGTGTYEQYF. The DNA for the CDR3 is TGTGCCAGAAGCTTGGTGGGGACAGGCACCTACGAGCAGTACTTC.

This clone was detected a few times. The genes are TRBV9 and TRBJ1-1; 8 bases map to TRBD1. Germline CDR1 is SGDLS and CDR2 is YYNGEE. Trimming removed 4 bases from V and 7 bases from J; junction bases left unmatched: 9. The CDR3 spans 14 residues. This CDR3 reads CASSLRGQEGEAFF. The DNA of the CDR3 is TGTGCCAGCAGCCTGAGGGGACAGGAGGGTGAAGCTTTCTTT.

This chain connects TRBV15 to TRBJ2-3, with 8 bases matching TRBD2. The CDR3 spans 16 residues. The ends lost 2 bases at V and 1 base at J; junction bases unmatched: 5. The germline gives CDR1 LNHNV, CDR2 YYDKDF (reference sequence). The CDR3 DNA reads TGTGCCACCAGCAGACGGGAGGGCCGCGGCACAGATACGCAGTATTTT. Translating gives CATSRREGRGTDTQYF.

The V and J genes are TRBV21-1 and TRBJ1-1; the DNA was not used to check the table's D call, TRBD1. TRBV21-1 is deemed a pseudogene. There are 18 residues in the CDR3. CDR3 amino acids: CASSLGTGQPYMNTEAFF. Here the CDR3 DNA reads TGTGCCAGCAGCCTTGGGACAGGGCAACCCTACATGAACACTGAAGCTTTCTTT.

The chain employs TRBV4-2 and TRBJ1-1; 7 bases agree with TRBD1. CDR3 length equals 12 residues. J gave up 0 bases and V 8 bases, and 0 bases lay outside the gene matches. Germline loops: CDR1 LGHNA, CDR2 YNFKEQ. The CDR3 bases are TGTGCCAGCGGGACAGTGAACACTGAAGCTTTCTTT. Protein: CASGTVNTEAFF.

This chain uses TRBV18 with TRBJ2-3; D is unclear. CDR3 length: 13 amino acids. The V end was cut by 0 bases, the J end by 2 bases, with 3 bases between. Germline CDR1 KGHSH, CDR2 LQKENI. The CDR3 loop reads CASSPPATDTQYF. As DNA, the CDR3 is TGTGCCAGCTCACCACCGGCCACAGATACGCAGTATTTT.

The chain couples TRBV6-1 to TRBJ2-2; D is perhaps TRBD2 (7 bases). This CDR3 comprises 14 residues. V was shortened by 9 bases and J by 5 bases, with 16 bases between the two germline ends. Germline assignment: CDR1 MNHNS and CDR2 SASEGT. Here the CDR3 reads CASVRKGGTGELFF. DNA for the CDR3: TGTGCCAGTGTTAGAAAGGGGGGGACCGGGGAGCTGTTTTTT.

This chain connects TRBV19 to TRBJ1-5; D unclear. From germline, CDR1 is LNHDA and CDR2 SQIVND (reference sequence). The CDR3 length is 17 residues. V was trimmed by 1 base and J by 7 bases, leaving 20 bases between them. CDR3: CASSIAAPGWFGQPQHF. CDR3 sequence (DNA): TGTGCCAGTAGTATAGCGGCCCCCGGGTGGTTTGGCCAGCCCCAGCATTTT. Full variable domain (remainder filled in from reference TRBV19 and TRBJ1-5): DGGITQSPKYLFRKEGQNVTLSCEQNLNHDAMYWYRQDPGQGLRLIYYSQIVNDFQKGDIAEGYSVSREKKESFPLTVTSAQKNPTAFYLCASSIAAPGWFGQPQHFGDGTRLSIL.

With respect to this clone: The germline gene is not matched at one end of the junction; a read error may be the cause. This chain joins TRBV7-7 and TRBJ2-5; 10 bases match TRBD1. Germline V gives CDR1 SSHAT, CDR2 FNYEAQ (reference sequence). The CDR3 has 13 residues. This CDR3 is CASSWDRGETQYF. As DNA, the CDR3 is TGTGCTAGCAGCTGGGACAGGGGAGAGACCCAGTACTTC.

The J gene is TRBJ1-4, the V gene TRBV5-1; 7 nucleotides match TRBD1. This CDR3 has 15 residues. The germline gives CDR1 SGHRS, CDR2 YFSETQ. Germline trimming cut 4 bases from V and 5 bases from J; bases unmatched to any gene: 8. The CDR3 protein is CASSGGQAPNEKLFF. In nucleotides, the CDR3 is TGCGCCAGCAGCGGTGGACAGGCCCCGAATGAAAAACTGTTTTTT.

This chain uses TRBV18 with TRBJ1-5; tentatively, D is TRBD1 (5 bases). V dropped 2 bases and J dropped 8 bases, with 13 bases sitting between them. This CDR3 is 14 amino acids long. Per germline, CDR1 KGHSH and CDR2 LQKENI. CDR3 sequence: CASSPKPGLKPQHF. The CDR3 DNA is TGTGCCAGCTCACCAAAACCGGGACTCAAGCCCCAGCATTTT.

The rearrangement joins TRBV7-9 to TRBJ2-1, with 11 bases aligning to TRBD2. This CDR3 comprises 18 residues. Trimming at V came to 5 bases and at J to 8 bases, leaving 17 bases not matched to a gene. CDR1 and CDR2 from the germline V gene are SEHNR and FQNEAQ (reference sequence). Here the CDR3 DNA reads TGTGCCAGCAGCGCCGGGGGGGGTAGCGGGAGGGCCAGGGATGAGCAGTTCTTC. As protein: CASSAGGGSGRARDEQFF.

V usage is TRBV6-1 and J usage is TRBJ2-2, with D maybe TRBD2 (5 bases). The CDR3 length is 15 residues. The V and J ends lost 3 bases and 0 bases respectively, with 8 bases between them. Per the germline V gene, CDR1 is MNHNS and CDR2 is SASEGT. CDR3 amino acids: CASSDSGTNTGELFF. In DNA form, the CDR3 reads TGTGCCAGCAGTGACTCCGGGACGAACACCGGGGAGCTGTTTTTT.

The chain carries TRBV27 and TRBJ2-5, with D possibly TRBD1 on 8 matching bases. V was pared by 6 bases and J by 2 bases, with 16 bases between. Looked up from germline, CDR1 is MNHEY and CDR2 is SMNVEV (reference sequence). CDR3 size: 15 residues. CDR3 sequence reads: CASRPNRGGQETQYF. The CDR3, as DNA: TGTGCCAGCAGACCCAACAGGGGGGGGCAAGAGACCCAGTACTTC.

This chain's CDR3 is CASSPGLAGIQFF. In DNA form, the CDR3 reads TGTGCCAGCAGCCCCGGACTAGCGGGGATACAGTTCTTC. The chain has TRBV7-9 and TRBJ2-1; 12 bases match TRBD2. Germline V gene data show CDR1 as SEHNR and CDR2 as FQNEAQ (reference sequence). V trimming: 5 bases; J trimming: 13 bases; junction bases outside the gene matches: 6. This CDR3 region has 13 residues.

V gene TRBV2 combines with J gene TRBJ1-2; possibly TRBD1 for D (5 bases). Trimming shortened V by 2 bases and J by 0 bases, and 7 bases separated the two germline ends. CDR3 length equals 14 residues. CDR1 SNHLY and CDR2 FYNNEI come from the germline V gene. The CDR3: CASSERTTNYGYTF. The CDR3 region has the DNA TGTGCCAGCAGTGAAAGGACAACTAACTATGGCTACACCTTC.

This clone is a singleton in its sample. CDR3 sequence reads: CASGGGASGNNRHYEQYF. The CDR3 DNA follows: TGCGCCAGCGGGGGTGGGGCTAGCGGGAATAACCGACACTACGAGCAGTACTTC. The rearrangement links TRBV5-1 to TRBJ2-7; 9 bases align to TRBD2. The V segment lost 7 bases and the J segment 3 bases; nucleotides outside the gene matches: 20. The CDR3 consists of 18 residues. CDR1 SGHRS and CDR2 YFSETQ come from the germline V gene.

This clone was observed a single time. This chain links TRBV10-3 with TRBJ2-7; 8 nucleotides line up with TRBD1. Germline CDR1 is ENHRY and CDR2 is SYGVKD. This CDR3 has 15 amino acids. V was pared by 3 bases and J by 7 bases, with 11 bases of the junction left unmatched. The CDR3 spells CAISDTTGARVEQYF. Here the CDR3 DNA reads TGTGCCATCAGTGATACGACAGGGGCGCGGGTGGAGCAGTACTTC.

Worth noting for this clone: Other nucleotide sequences in the sample specify the same CDR3. The chain is built from TRBV6-5 and TRBJ2-5; tentatively, D is TRBD1 (6 bases). V shed 3 bases and J shed 4 bases, with 12 bases lying between them. CDR1 and CDR2 from the germline V gene are MNHEY and SVGAGI. The CDR3 has 14 amino acids. The CDR3 nucleotides are TGTGCCAGCAGTTATTCCACAGGGAGAGAGACCCAGTACTTC. Amino acid sequence: CASSYSTGRETQYF.

The gene calls are TRBV5-1 and TRBJ2-1; 7 bases line up with TRBD1. The trim removed 4 bases at V and 6 bases at J, leaving 4 bases unmatched. CDR1 is SGHRS and CDR2 is YFSETQ in the germline V gene. The CDR3 sequence is 13 residues long. Written as DNA, the CDR3 is TGCGCCAGCAGCCGACAGGGAGCCAATGAGCAGTTCTTC. Its translation is CASSRQGANEQFF.

The V call is TRBV7-2, the J call TRBJ1-4; TRBD1 aligns across 9 bases. Germline lookup yields CDR1 SGHTA and CDR2 FQGNSA. This CDR3 has 15 amino acids. V shed 5 bases and J 7 bases; nucleotides not matched to a gene: 8. In DNA form, the CDR3 reads TGTGCCAGCAGCGAATCGGGACAGGGTAGTGAAAAACTGTTTTTT. It codes for CASSESGQGSEKLFF.